This T cell receptor beta chain is from a study of blood T cell repertoires in COVID-19 (dated by TCRdb to the early 2020s). Broadly, across the study: Samples covering the acute and convalescent phases of COVID-19 were provided by collaborators in the United States, Italy and Spain. The sample metadata nearly always contained a de-identified subject ID, COVID-19 status, age in years and sex. The samples were drawn from two sources: the first 160 participants of the ongoing ImmuneRACE study, and some 1,300 subjects contributed by 6 global collaborators. Subjects who had been exposed to COVID-19, were actively infected with it, or had recovered from it provided the deeply sampled blood TCRbeta repertoires that made up the dataset. The repertoires were released in a freely available public database meant as a resource for research on the immune response to SARS-CoV-2. The prospective study material was composed of cDNA or gDNA derived from T cells, B-cell-depleted T cells, or PBMCs. Where available, HLA class I and class II types were taken from metadata supplied by the sample provider and were not determined by assay-based typing. Paper-wide results and their limitations: The amount of clinical and demographic metadata varied by source and participant and was provided uncurated.

In the prospective study, participants were about 18 to 100 years old, resided in fewer than 25 geographic areas of the United States, and were enrolled through a virtual design. In the prospective study, participants were assigned to cohorts based on the clinical history participants reported in a screening survey and a study questionnaire. ImmuneRACE Cohort 3 recovered participants were defined by two consecutive negative NP/OP PCR tests, healthcare professional clearance, or symptom resolution. In the prospective study, whole blood, serum and a nasopharyngeal or oropharyngeal swab were collected from each participant by mobile phlebotomists. Participants in the prospective study had the option to provide additional blood draws and questionnaires over an approximately 2-month period. Prospective study blood samples were shipped either frozen or at room temperature before DNA extraction. As for this clone: Its recognized antigen is unknown. There are no base qualities to consult, and no much larger clone falls within one base.

The germline ends are 20 bases apart after V is trimmed by 6 bases and J by 2 bases. CDR1 MDHEN and CDR2 SYDVKM were looked up in the germline V gene. The CDR3 starts with the cysteine, ends with the phenylalanine, and has 17 residues. The read is trimmed to its CDR3 DNA, 51 bases read in frame from base 1. TCRbeta CDR3 regions were amplified from genomic DNA using the immunoSEQ Assay, a bias-controlled multiplex PCR. In the authors' own workflow: Nucleated cell counts per sample were estimated from amplification of reference gene primers within the assay. To quantify the absolute abundance of each unique TCRbeta CDR3 rearrangement, sequence reads were collapsed and filtered. For each sample, productive Simpson clonality was calculated as the square root of Simpson's diversity index over productive rearrangements. TCRdb re-hosts the immuneACCESS table, in-frame sequences only. Its copies lack some clones; in the studies checked, an unresolved V gene accounts for under half of them, and the cause for the rest is not known. Clone size and the V and J calls come from that table; the DNA yielded D and trimming. The sample table holds approximately 270,000 clones, of which roughly 88% were seen once. The ten largest clones add up to around 1.8% of the sample.

Rearrangement joined TRBV28 to TRBJ1-3; tentative D gene TRBD1, with 5 bases matching. What was sequenced was PBMCs or T cells enriched from blood (not recorded which). The receptor's source is a woman aged 50 to 60 who had recovered from COVID-19. The CDR3 sequence is CASSAPLRGKTGNTIYF. The DNA reads as follows: TGTGCCAGCAGCGCCCCCCTTAGGGGTAAGACTGGAAACACCATATATTTT.